The present TCR beta chain was sequenced within a study of blood T cell repertoires in COVID-19. Background on the study: Some COVID-19 samples were acute and others convalescent; all came from the United States, Italy and Spain. From T cells, B-cell-depleted T cells, or PBMCs came the material, which was cDNA or gDNA.

Method: immunoSEQ multiplex PCR; TCRdb's copy keeps in-frame clones and lacks some. This repertoire shows some 220,000 clones, approximately 80% found once; its top ten account for more than 9%. The CDR3 runs 13 residues. Germline V gene data show CDR1 as MNHEY and CDR2 as SVGAGI. V lost 11 bases, J lost 2 bases, and 15 bases lay in between. The specimen was peripheral blood. This sequence joins TRBV6-5 and TRBJ2-5, with a possible D match to TRBD2 (6 bases). This TCR derives from a man aged 45-65 years with active or convalescent COVID-19. The CDR3 coding sequence is TGTGCCTCCGTGGGTGGAGGGCAAGAGACCCAGTACTTC. It codes for CASVGGGQETQYF.